These T cell receptor beta chains were read from a single sample in a study of blood T cell repertoires in COVID-19. The data were produced by immunoSEQ multiplex PCR, yet TCRdb's version contains in-frame clones alone and is incomplete. The repertoire holds about 51,000 clones, with less than 95% as singletons. The sample taken for sequencing was peripheral blood. These receptor sequences come from a man aged 50 or older with acute or convalescent COVID-19. CDR3s include the opening cysteine and the closing phenylalanine or tryptophan. Fields, in order: D gene, clone size, J gene, V gene, CDR3 protein, CDR3 DNA. D genes are given only for firm matches. The listing skips clone size in some rows; elsewhere it reads once, few, many or a size class.

NA,once,TRBJ1-2,TRBV18,CASSPIPGPTRDGYTF,TGTGCCAGCTCACCGATCCCAGGGCCCACCCGGGATGGCTACACCTTC
NA,NA,TRBJ2-2,TRBV16,CASSLHRPRMGGELFF,TGTGCCAGCAGCCTCCACAGGCCCCGGATGGGAGGGGAGCTGTTTTTT
TRBD1,NA,TRBJ1-3,TRBV15,CATSRDRGTGNTIYF,TGTGCCACCAGCCGGGACAGGGGCACTGGAAACACCATATATTTT
TRBD1,NA,TRBJ1-1,TRBV12-5,CASGLGGGQAGAFF,TGTGCTAGTGGTTTGGGAGGGGGCCAGGCGGGAGCTTTCTTT
TRBD2,NA,TRBJ2-1,TRBV10-2,CASRVPGLAGEQFF,TGCGCCAGCAGAGTCCCGGGACTAGCGGGTGAGCAGTTCTTC
NA,NA,TRBJ2-3,TRBV7-2,CASSPMSGSTDTQYF,TGTGCCAGCAGTCCCATGTCGGGGAGCACAGATACGCAGTATTTT
NA,NA,TRBJ2-2,TRBV24-1,CATSDFRYQVTGELFF,TGTGCCACCAGTGATTTTAGATATCAGGTCACCGGGGAGCTGTTTTTT
NA,NA,TRBJ2-3,TRBV7-6,CASSPGRGFSTDTQYF,TGTGCCAGCAGCCCTGGACGGGGTTTTAGCACAGATACGCAGTATTTT
TRBD1,NA,TRBJ1-1,TRBV18,CASSSGQGNTEAFF,TGTGCCAGCTCATCGGGACAGGGGAACACTGAAGCTTTCTTT
TRBD2,few,TRBJ2-7,TRBV5-4,CASSLAGGVTSSSSYEQYF,TGTGCCAGCAGCTTGGCCGGGGGGGTTACCTCCTCGAGCTCCTACGAGCAGTACTTC
NA,NA,TRBJ2-1,TRBV18,CASSPPGGGFDGEQFF,TGTGCCAGCTCACCACCGGGCGGAGGGTTCGATGGTGAGCAGTTCTTC
NA,NA,TRBJ1-1,TRBV7-2,CASSVRDIGTEAFF,TGTGCCAGCAGCGTTCGGGACATAGGAACTGAAGCTTTCTTT
NA,once,TRBJ2-1,TRBV6-1,CASSEAGGRNEQFF,TGTGCCAGCAGTGAAGCGGGGGGACGGAATGAGCAGTTCTTC
TRBD2,NA,TRBJ2-3,TRBV12-5,CASGPLAGGLTDTQYF,TGTGCTAGTGGTCCGTTAGCGGGGGGCCTCACAGATACGCAGTATTTT
TRBD1,NA,TRBJ1-5,TRBV18,CASAGQGQANQPQHF,TGTGCCAGCGCGGGACAGGGGCAGGCGAATCAGCCCCAGCATTTT
NA,NA,TRBJ2-6,TRBV15,CATSSRSSDSGANVLTF,TGTGCCACCAGCAGTAGGTCTAGCGACTCTGGGGCCAACGTCCTGACTTTC
NA,NA,TRBJ1-2,TRBV24-1,CATSVMGGGYTF,TGTGCCACCAGTGTCATGGGAGGGGGCTACACCTTC
TRBD1,once,TRBJ2-2,TRBV29-1,CSVADRGEGGELFF,TGCAGCGTTGCCGACAGGGGGGAGGGCGGGGAGCTGTTTTTT
TRBD1,once,TRBJ2-7,TRBV6-5,CASSYSKTGMYEQYF,TGTGCCAGCAGTTACTCGAAGACAGGGATGTACGAGCAGTACTTC
TRBD2,once,TRBJ2-7,TRBV11-2,CASRSLAGGGYEQYF,TGTGCCAGCAGGTCACTAGCGGGGGGCGGGTACGAGCAGTACTTC
NA,NA,TRBJ2-1,TRBV7-3,CASSEFGAGFRFF,TGTGCCAGCAGTGAATTTGGGGCAGGGTTTCGGTTCTTC
TRBD2,NA,TRBJ2-3,TRBV4-2,CASSHGGLAGGQDTQYF,TGTGCCAGCAGCCACGGCGGACTAGCGGGGGGGCAAGATACGCAGTATTTT
NA,NA,TRBJ1-5,TRBV9,CASSVDQGVNQPQHF,TGTGCCAGCAGCGTAGACCAAGGGGTGAATCAGCCCCAGCATTTT
NA,NA,TRBJ1-3,TRBV7-2,CASSSVSAGVSGNTIYF,TGTGCCAGCAGCTCGGTATCGGCCGGAGTCTCTGGAAACACCATATATTTT
NA,NA,TRBJ2-7,TRBV2,CASRPGETYEQYF,TGTGCCAGCAGGCCAGGGGAAACCTACGAGCAGTACTTC
TRBD2,NA,TRBJ2-3,TRBV4-1,CASSLALAATDTQYF,TGCGCCAGCAGCCTGGCACTAGCGGCCACAGATACGCAGTATTTT
NA,NA,TRBJ1-5,TRBV15,CATSRGWESNQPQHF,TGTGCCACCAGCAGAGGGTGGGAGAGCAATCAGCCCCAGCATTTT
NA,NA,TRBJ2-6,TRBV9,CASSVGHGQPRLAGANVLTF,TGTGCCAGCAGCGTAGGACACGGACAGCCCAGGTTGGCTGGGGCCAACGTCCTGACTTTC
TRBD1,NA,TRBJ2-3,TRBV7-3,CASSPDRGADTQYF,TGTGCCAGCAGCCCGGACAGGGGTGCAGATACGCAGTATTTT
NA,NA,TRBJ1-6,TRBV18,CASSPVSGKFSSYNSPLHF,TGTGCCAGCTCACCAGTTTCCGGGAAGTTTAGCTCCTATAATTCACCCCTCCACTTT
TRBD1,NA,TRBJ1-2,TRBV5-1,CASSQGQVGYGYTF,TGCGCCAGCAGCCAGGGACAGGTGGGCTATGGCTACACCTTC
TRBD1,few,TRBJ2-7,TRBV12-5,CASGFSRDRGAGEQYF,TGTGCTAGTGGTTTCAGCCGGGACAGGGGCGCGGGTGAGCAGTACTTC
TRBD2,NA,TRBJ2-3,TRBV4-1,CASSQEGGGVVTQYF,TGCGCCAGCAGCCAGGAAGGCGGGGGGGTTGTTACGCAGTATTTT
NA,NA,TRBJ2-7,TRBV4-1,CASSQDPAGDEQYF,TGCGCCAGCAGCCAAGATCCAGCGGGCGACGAGCAGTACTTC
NA,NA,TRBJ2-1,TRBV2,CASSTGAYNEQFF,TGTGCCAGCAGTACGGGGGCCTACAATGAGCAGTTCTTC
NA,NA,TRBJ2-2,TRBV5-5,CASSFTVANTGELFF,TGTGCCAGCAGCTTTACTGTCGCGAACACCGGGGAGCTGTTTTTT
NA,NA,TRBJ1-5,TRBV15,CATSRDGFQPQHF,TGTGCCACCAGCAGAGACGGTTTCCAGCCCCAGCATTTT
TRBD2,NA,TRBJ2-1,TRBV11-1,CASSSRTSGGLNEQFF,TGTGCCAGCAGCTCCCGGACTAGCGGGGGGTTGAATGAGCAGTTCTTC
NA,NA,TRBJ1-4,TRBV14,CASSQVSTATNEKLFF,TGTGCCAGCAGCCAAGTATCCACAGCAACTAATGAAAAACTGTTTTTT
TRBD1,NA,TRBJ2-3,TRBV7-2,CASRTQGVGTTDTQYF,TGTGCCAGCAGAACTCAGGGGGTTGGGACCACAGATACGCAGTATTTT
NA,NA,TRBJ2-7,TRBV18,CASSTRLGEQYF,TGTGCCAGCTCAACTAGGTTGGGCGAGCAGTACTTC
NA,NA,TRBJ2-3,TRBV10-2,CASVSGSTDTQYF,TGCGCCAGCGTCAGCGGGAGCACAGATACGCAGTATTTT
NA,NA,TRBJ1-1,TRBV11-2,CASSLGGQSTEAAFF,TGTGCCAGCAGCTTAGGAGGTCAGTCGACGGAGGCAGCTTTCTTT
NA,NA,TRBJ2-2,TRBV4-2,CASSQDGQRTGELFF,TGTGCCAGCAGCCAAGATGGACAGAGAACCGGGGAGCTGTTTTTT
NA,NA,TRBJ1-1,TRBV18,CASSLRGGAEAFF,TGTGCCAGCTCACTTCGGGGGGGGGCTGAAGCTTTCTTT
NA,NA,TRBJ1-5,TRBV11-2,CASSLGVFGGNQPQHF,TGTGCCAGCAGCTTAGGCGTTTTCGGGGGAAATCAGCCCCAGCATTTT
NA,NA,TRBJ1-5,TRBV19,CASSNGGRGGNQPQHF,TGTGCCAGTAGTAATGGGGGTCGGGGAGGGAATCAGCCCCAGCATTTT
NA,NA,TRBJ2-7,TRBV4-2,CASSQIGLAYEQYF,TGTGCCAGCAGCCAGATTGGACTGGCCTACGAGCAGTACTTC
TRBD2,NA,TRBJ2-5,TRBV28,CASGGGSGGQETQYF,TGTGCCAGCGGCGGAGGGTCGGGGGGGCAGGAGACCCAGTACTTC
NA,NA,TRBJ2-1,TRBV11-2,CASVPTLSSYNEQFF,TGTGCCAGCGTCCCGACTTTAAGCTCCTACAATGAGCAGTTCTTC
TRBD1,NA,TRBJ1-1,TRBV7-3,CASSQTGDTEAFF,TGTGCCAGCAGCCAAACAGGGGACACTGAAGCTTTCTTT
TRBD1,NA,TRBJ1-4,TRBV30,CAWSESGTGYNNEKLFF,TGTGCCTGGAGTGAGAGCGGGACAGGGTATAATAATGAAAAACTGTTTTTT
TRBD1,once,TRBJ2-3,TRBV19,CASSMTGKTDTQYF,TGTGCCAGTAGTATGACAGGGAAAACAGATACGCAGTATTTT
TRBD1,once,TRBJ2-7,TRBV5-6,CASSLGQGSFYEQYF,TGTGCCAGCAGCCTAGGACAGGGTTCTTTTTACGAGCAGTACTTC